This note documents a single TCR beta chain sequence. The sample belongs to a study of T-cell reconstitution after alpha-beta-depleted transplantation in children. Germline V CDR1 and CDR2: SGHRS, YFSETQ. V gave up 1 base and J gave up 3 bases, with 10 bases separating them. CDR3 size: 14 residues. A library of TCRbeta sequences, prepared with unique molecular identifiers, was generated. From the PCR reads, TCRdb called clonotypes with MiXCR, one entry per CDR3 protein. The sample shows over 150,000 distinct CDR3 sequences, approximately 6.6% of them seen only once. This receptor was identified in a human donor who donated a stem cell graft to a child with Wiskott-Aldrich syndrome. The chain combines TRBV5-1 with TRBJ1-1; D remains unclear. This specimen consisted of PBMCs from the stem cell graft donor, obtained from the stem cell graft. The CDR3 protein is CASSLRRSDTEAFF. Here the CDR3 DNA reads TGCGCCAGCAGCTTGAGGAGGTCGGACACTGAAGCTTTCTTT.